This TCR beta chain emerged from a study of regulatory T cells in long-lasting Graves disease. Time point indicated: newly diagnosed GD, antithyroid drugs for less than 3 months. From PBMCs, RNA was extracted and then used to make the TCR library. CDR3 regions were amplified by Arm-PCR using iRepertoire HTBI primers to build TCR beta libraries. MiXCR, run by TCRdb on the multiplex PCR reads, gives a single entry per CDR3 protein. Here the sample spans 300,000 to 400,000 distinct CDR3 sequences, 15% to 20% being singletons. This clonotype was picked up a small number of times. Its antigen is undetermined. The V end lost 0 bases, the J end lost 12 bases, and 15 bases lay between the germline ends. This CDR3 spans 13 amino acids. Germline loops: CDR1 SGHRS, CDR2 YFSETQ. The study's findings and limits: Authors noted too few samples as a limitation.

These data were likewise used in another study, on T cells in Graves' hyperthyroidism and ophthalmopathy. From that paper: The HTBI primer set served for first-round RT-PCR of the TCR CDR3.

The sequence derives from a man between 40 and 49 years old with Graves disease. The chain is built from TRBV5-1 and TRBJ1-2; maybe TRBD1 (5 bases). The source was peripheral blood mononuclear cells (PBMCs), collected at new diagnosis, from a patient treated with antithyroid drugs. DNA of the CDR3: TGCGCCAGCAGCTTGGTGGGGGGTATTTTCAACACCTTC. It specifies CASSLVGGIFNTF. Together with reference TRBV5-1 and TRBJ1-2, the CDR3 gives the full variable domain: KAGVTQTPRYLIKTRGQQVTLSCSPISGHRSVSWYQQTPGQGLQFLFEYFSETQRNKGNFPGRFSGRQFSNSRSEMNVSTLELGDSALYLCASSLVGGIFNTFGSGTRLTVV.